The rows below give T cell receptor beta chains drawn from one sample of a study of OX40 agonist ivuxolimab in advanced cancers. Only in-frame clones appear in the TCRdb table, and some are missing; sequencing was by immunoSEQ multiplex PCR. The sample carries tens of thousands of clones, around 84% recorded once. The sample was CD4+ or CD8+ T cells sorted from blood, taken in a trial of the OX40 agonist ivuxolimab. These receptor sequences come from an adult with an advanced solid tumor such as melanoma, head and neck, liver or kidney cancer. Both conserved end residues are part of each CDR3. A D gene is named only where the DNA matches it firmly. Some rows mark clone size as missing; the rest say once, few, many or name a class of expanded clone.

V gene,clone size,D gene,J gene,CDR3 DNA,CDR3 protein
TRBV28,.,.,TRBJ1-5,TGTGCCAGCACTCCGGGGGGGAACAATCAGCCCCAGCATTTT,CASTPGGNNQPQHF
TRBV5-1,once,.,TRBJ1-3,TGCGCCAGCAGCATAGACAGGGGAAACACCATATATTTT,CASSIDRGNTIYF
TRBV18,once,.,TRBJ1-2,TGTGCCAGCTCACCGCGGGGTACGGACTATGGCTACACCTTC,CASSPRGTDYGYTF
TRBV19,.,.,TRBJ1-1,TGTGCCAGTAGTATAGCCAGGGCAGCGAACACTGAAGCTTTCTTT,CASSIARAANTEAFF
TRBV6-1,.,TRBD1,TRBJ2-1,TGTGCCAGCCTTAGTGACAGGGCCTACAATGAGCAGTTCTTC,CASLSDRAYNEQFF
TRBV10-2,.,.,TRBJ2-5,TGCGCCAGCAGTGTGGGGCAGGGGCCGTCCCCAGGGACCCAGTACTTC,CASSVGQGPSPGTQYF
TRBV5-4,.,.,TRBJ2-2,TGTGCCAGCAGCTTGGGAGCCAGCGGCGCGAACACCGGGGAGCTGTTTTTT,CASSLGASGANTGELFF
TRBV11-3,once,TRBD1,TRBJ2-5,TGTGCCAGCAGCCCACAGGGGCTGGAGACCCAGTACTTC,CASSPQGLETQYF
TRBV19,.,.,TRBJ2-1,TGTGCCAGTAGTATCTTATTAAGAGGGCTAGCTTCCCCGAATGAGCAGTTCTTC,CASSILLRGLASPNEQFF
TRBV2,.,.,TRBJ2-1,TGTGCCAGCAGTCCCCTCAATGAGCAGTTCTTC,CASSPLNEQFF
TRBV6-5,.,.,TRBJ1-2,TGTGCCAGCAGTTCCGGGAGTCGCTATGGCTACACCTTC,CASSSGSRYGYTF
TRBV14,.,.,TRBJ2-3,TGTGCCAGCAGACTCGATCTAGCAACAGATACGCAGTATTTT,CASRLDLATDTQYF
TRBV9,.,TRBD1,TRBJ2-7,TGTGCCAGCAGCGCAGGGTCAGGGGGCCAAGCCGAGCAGTACTTC,CASSAGSGGQAEQYF
TRBV2,.,TRBD2,TRBJ2-3,TGTGCCAGCAATATGGGACTAGCGGGAGGTACAGATACGCAGTATTTT,CASNMGLAGGTDTQYF
TRBV7-8,.,.,TRBJ1-1,TGTGCCAGCAGCTTAGCGAGAGCGAAAAGCTCTGAAGCTTTCTTT,CASSLARAKSSEAFF
TRBV9,.,TRBD1,TRBJ2-3,TGTGCCAGCAGCGCGTTATTACAGGGGGCCACAGATACGCAGTATTTT,CASSALLQGATDTQYF
TRBV7-2,.,.,TRBJ2-1,TGTGCCAGCAGCTTAGAGGCGGGGTTTAACAATGAGCAGTTCTTC,CASSLEAGFNNEQFF
TRBV5-4,.,TRBD2,TRBJ2-5,TGTGCCAGCAGTCACCAGCGGGGCCAAGAGACCCAGTACTTC,CASSHQRGQETQYF
TRBV5-6,.,TRBD2,TRBJ2-7,TGTGCCAGCAGATCCGCTAGCGGGAGTTCCTACGAGCAGTACTTC,CASRSASGSSYEQYF
TRBV7-9,.,.,TRBJ2-4,TGTGCCAGCAGCCCCAACAGGGAGATCCAGTACTTC,CASSPNREIQYF
TRBV10-2,.,.,TRBJ2-3,TGCGCCAGCAGTGATTGGCACCCCGAAAGCACAGATACGCAGTATTTT,CASSDWHPESTDTQYF
TRBV2,.,.,TRBJ2-3,TGTGCCAGCAAGGAGGGAACTAGCACAGATACGCAGTATTTT,CASKEGTSTDTQYF
TRBV19,.,TRBD2,TRBJ2-2,TGTGCCAGTAGCTCTAGCGGGAGGGCCTCCGGGGAGCTGTTTTTT,CASSSSGRASGELFF
TRBV7-2,.,TRBD1,TRBJ2-3,TGTGCCAGCAGCCAGGGGACAGGGGCTGTAGATACGCAGTATTTT,CASSQGTGAVDTQYF
TRBV5-1,.,TRBD2,TRBJ2-1,TGCGCCAGCAGCTTGGGGACTAGCGGGAGGGCTTCCTACAATGAGCAGTTCTTC,CASSLGTSGRASYNEQFF
TRBV28,.,.,TRBJ1-4,TGTGCCAGTGCCAATGAAAAACTGTTTTTT,CASANEKLFF
TRBV5-4,.,.,TRBJ1-5,TGTGCCAGCAGCTTGGACAGTAATCAGCCCCAGCATTTT,CASSLDSNQPQHF
TRBV15,.,.,TRBJ2-7,TGTGCCACCAGCAGAGGGGGCCTTGGGTACGAGCAGTACTTC,CATSRGGLGYEQYF
TRBV19,.,.,TRBJ2-3,TGTGCCAGTGGACAGCGGACAGATACGCAGTATTTT,CASGQRTDTQYF
TRBV6-1,.,.,TRBJ1-5,TGTGCCAGCAGTGATATTGACGGAGCCAATCAGCCCCAGCATTTT,CASSDIDGANQPQHF
TRBV18,.,TRBD1,TRBJ1-2,TGTGCCAGCTCACCAGCCGGGACAGGTTATGGCTACACCTTC,CASSPAGTGYGYTF
TRBV28,few,.,TRBJ1-5,TGTGCCAGCAGCCCGAAGTCTGTGCTGTATAGCAATCAGCCCCAGCATTTT,CASSPKSVLYSNQPQHF
TRBV2,.,.,TRBJ2-1,TGTGCCAGCACCCGAACAGTTGAGTTCTTC,CASTRTVEFF
TRBV19,.,TRBD2,TRBJ2-5,TGTGCCAGTAGTATAAGGTGGGAGGGCCGGGAGACCCAGTACTTC,CASSIRWEGRETQYF
TRBV5-1,.,.,TRBJ1-1,TGCGCCAGCCTGGCAGATCCCTCCACGAACACTGAAGCTTTCTTT,CASLADPSTNTEAFF
TRBV7-9,.,.,TRBJ2-3,TGTGCCAGCAGCAGATCGGATACGCAGTATTTT,CASSRSDTQYF
TRBV20-1,.,TRBD2,TRBJ2-1,TGCAGTGCTTGCCGGGAGGATGAGCAGTTCTTC,CSACREDEQFF
TRBV15,.,.,TRBJ2-6,TGTGCCACCAGCAGATCCTCAAATGGGGCCAACGTCCTGACTTTC,CATSRSSNGANVLTF
TRBV6-5,.,TRBD2,TRBJ2-1,TGTGCCAGCAGGCGGGAGAGCTCCTCCTACAATGAGCAGTTCTTC,CASRRESSSYNEQFF
TRBV7-3,once,TRBD2,TRBJ2-1,TGTGCCAGCAGCTTAAGCAGGACTAGGGCTAATGAGCAGTTCTTC,CASSLSRTRANEQFF
TRBV28,.,.,TRBJ2-6,TGTGCCAGCAGTCCTAACAGGGCTGGGGCCAACGTCCTGACTTTC,CASSPNRAGANVLTF
TRBV19,.,.,TRBJ1-1,TGTGCCAGTAGTAGGGGCAGAGTTACGAACACTGAAGCTTTCTTT,CASSRGRVTNTEAFF
TRBV2,.,.,TRBJ1-3,TGTGCCAGCGAGGGGGGAGAAGGAAACACCATATATTTT,CASEGGEGNTIYF
TRBV28,.,.,TRBJ1-5,TGTGCCAGCTGCTGGGCGGGTCCCAATCAGCCCCAGCATTTT,CASCWAGPNQPQHF
TRBV10-3,.,.,TRBJ1-5,TGTGCCATCAGTCCAGGACCCTATAGCAATCAGCCCCAGCATTTT,CAISPGPYSNQPQHF
TRBV7-9,.,.,TRBJ1-2,TGTGCCAGCAGCCCAGGGAACTATGGCTACACCTTC,CASSPGNYGYTF
TRBV7-8,.,.,TRBJ2-3,TGTGCCAGCAGCCTAGGGCGGCGCGGGGGCTACACAGATACGCAGTATTTT,CASSLGRRGGYTDTQYF
TRBV7-9,once,.,TRBJ2-6,TGTGCCAGCAGCTTACGTGGCGCTGGGGCCAACGTCCTGACTTTC,CASSLRGAGANVLTF
TRBV2,.,TRBD1,TRBJ2-3,TGTGCCAGCAGTTCTATGCCCTGGACAGGGACAGATACGCAGTATTTT,CASSSMPWTGTDTQYF
TRBV7-3,.,.,TRBJ2-7,TGTGCCAGCAGCTTAAATCCCAGCCCAAGCTCCTACGAGCAGTACTTC,CASSLNPSPSSYEQYF
TRBV11-2,.,.,TRBJ2-7,TGTGCCAGCAGCTCCCCCGACTCCGGGCGCGAGCAGTACTTC,CASSSPDSGREQYF
TRBV12-5,.,TRBD2,TRBJ2-1,TGTGCTAGTGGTTTGGGTAGCGGGAGTTCCTCCTACAATGAGCAGTTCTTC,CASGLGSGSSSYNEQFF
TRBV28,once,.,TRBJ1-5,TGTGCCAGCAGGGGGAAAGGACCCAATCAGCCCCAGCATTTT,CASRGKGPNQPQHF
TRBV5-5,.,TRBD2,TRBJ2-1,TGTGCCAGCAGCTATACATCGGGGGGAAATGAGCAGTTCTTC,CASSYTSGGNEQFF
TRBV4-1,.,.,TRBJ1-4,TGCGCCAGCAGCCCCATCTCGGGGGCGACTAATGAAAAACTGTTTTTT,CASSPISGATNEKLFF
TRBV29-1,.,.,TRBJ2-2,TGCAGCGTGGCGAAGTCAGGGAACACCGGGGAGCTGTTTTTT,CSVAKSGNTGELFF
TRBV30,.,.,TRBJ1-2,TGTGCCTGGAGTGTAAGGGGAGGATATGGCTACACCTTC,CAWSVRGGYGYTF